The clone carrying this T cell receptor beta chain was counted only a few times. No antigen is known for it. There are 16 residues in the CDR3. Germline trimming cut 2 bases from V and 9 bases from J; bases unmatched to any gene: 11. CDR1 and CDR2 from the germline V gene are SGHNT and YYREEE (reference sequence). The data were obtained in a study of cytomegalovirus exposure and HLA in healthy donors. With 60 Vbeta and 13 Jbeta primers, the PCR was carried out. The method was immunoSEQ multiplex PCR; TCRdb's version includes in-frame clones alone and lacks a portion of them. The profile shows roughly 190,000 clones, about 10% of them singletons. General study points: A later analysis appeared to link common viral pathogens to several of the most significant clusters.

The clonotype originates from a woman in her thirties in good health and CMV-seropositive. The chain employs TRBV5-4 and TRBJ2-1; TRBD2 matches 10 bases. The sequenced sample consisted of PBMCs. The CDR3: CASSFLAGARGVEQFF. The DNA for the CDR3 is TGTGCCAGCAGCTTCCTAGCGGGAGCAAGAGGGGTTGAGCAGTTCTTC.